Presented here are 30 T cell receptor beta chains from one specimen sequenced in a study of identifying expanded T cells in peripheral blood (dated by TCRdb to the late 2010s). Receptors were amplified or captured by the immunoSEQ multiplex PCR assay. TCRdb carries this immuneACCESS record with in-frame sequences only. Its versions omit some clonotypes, under half of them owing to an unresolved V gene in the studies checked, with the rest unexplained. A total of approximately 85,000 clones appear in this sample, about 83% of them only once. In total, the top ten clones hold about 17% of the sample. Source material: blood. Receptors were obtained from a person between 18 and 69 years old in good health.

The chain couples TRBV9 to TRBJ1-1; possible D gene TRBD1, 5 bases. Per the germline V gene, CDR1 is SGDLS and CDR2 is YYNGEE. CDR3 length equals 14 residues. Trimming took 5 bases from V and 1 from J, leaving 12 bases between them. CDR3: CASSYTGGNTEAFF. The CDR3 bases are TGTGCCAGCAGTTATACGGGGGGGAACACTGAAGCTTTCTTT. The whole variable domain, filled in from reference TRBV9 and TRBJ1-1, reads DSGVTQTPKHLITATGQRVTLRCSPRSGDLSVYWYQQSLDQGLQFLIQYYNGEERAKGNILERFSAQQFPDLHSELNLSSLELGDSALYFCASSYTGGNTEAFFGQGTRLTVV.

This clone showed up just once. CDR3 residues: CASSVSQGAGANVLTF. CDR3 nucleotides: TGTGCCAGCAGCGTATCACAGGGGGCAGGGGCCAACGTCCTGACTTTC. This chain joins TRBV9 and TRBJ2-6, with 9 positions matching TRBD1. This CDR3 is built from 16 residues. With V trimmed by 1 base and J by 4 bases, 3 bases remained unmatched. Germline lookup yields CDR1 SGDLS and CDR2 YYNGEE.

The rearrangement uses TRBV13 and TRBJ2-1, with 10 bases aligning to TRBD2. In germline, CDR1 is PRHDT, CDR2 FYEKMQ (reference sequence). There are 19 residues in the CDR3. Trimming took 3 bases from V and 8 from J; bases not matched to a gene: 19. CDR3 bases: TGTGCCAGCAGCTTTCTGGCAGGGGGGCGTCTAGCGGGAGTCTATGAGCAGTTCTTC. Protein: CASSFLAGGRLAGVYEQFF.

The J gene is TRBJ2-5, the V gene TRBV7-2; the match to TRBD1 covers 7 bases. This CDR3 has 15 residues. Germline trimming cut 5 bases from V and 4 bases from J; bases unmatched to any gene: 10. CDR1 is SGHTA and CDR2 is FQGNSA in the germline V gene. The CDR3 bases are TGTGCCAGCAGCATCCGACAGGGAAGACTAGAGACCCAGTACTTC. This codes for CASSIRQGRLETQYF.

This sequence joins TRBV6-6 and TRBJ2-7; the D is unclear. V lost 2 bases and J lost 6, with 14 bases in between. This CDR3 is 14 amino acids long. Germline V lookup: CDR1 MNHNY, CDR2 SVGAGI (reference sequence). CDR3 sequence (DNA): TGTGCCAGCAGTTACGGTAACATGGAAAGCGAGCAGTACTTC. It specifies CASSYGNMESEQYF.

J is TRBJ1-2 and V is TRBV19; no clear D gene. This CDR3 is built from 12 residues. The V end was cut by 5 bases, the J end by 5 bases, with 9 bases between. Germline V gene data show CDR1 as LNHDA and CDR2 as SQIVND (reference sequence). The CDR3 protein is CASSLRNYGYTF. The CDR3 DNA sequence: TGTGCCAGTAGTCTAAGAAATTATGGCTACACCTTC.

The chain couples TRBV29-1 to TRBJ2-1; 7 bases agree with TRBD2. V shed 3 bases, J shed 6 bases, and the junction held 11 bases outside the gene matches. Germline V lookup: CDR1 SQVTM, CDR2 ANQGSEA. This CDR3 comprises 15 residues. CDR3 coding DNA: TGCAGCGTTGAGGTTAGGGGCGGGAGAGCCAATGAGCAGTTCTTC. This codes for CSVEVRGGRANEQFF.

A note on this clone: One base away lies a much larger clone, so this may be a sequencing read error. The V gene is TRBV5-6, the J gene TRBJ2-5; maybe TRBD1 (6 bases). V lost 4 bases and J lost 5, with 9 bases in between. Germline V lookup: CDR1 SGHDT, CDR2 YYEEEE. The CDR3 is 12 amino acids. CDR3 region: CASSPDRETQYF. CDR3 nucleotide sequence: TGTGCCAGCAGCCCCGACAGGGAGACCCAGTACTTC.

The CDR3 loop reads CASSLQGPWQYF. The CDR3 DNA sequence: TGTGCCAGCAGTCTACAGGGGCCATGGCAGTACTTC. The chain uses TRBV6-1 and TRBJ2-7; 7 bases match TRBD1. Germline CDR1 MNHNS, CDR2 SASEGT. The CDR3 has 12 amino acids. V lost 5 bases and J lost 9; bases outside the gene matches: 7.

J is TRBJ2-1 and V is TRBV19; no firm D call. The V end lost 4 bases, the J end lost 4 bases, and 5 bases lay between the germline ends. This CDR3 is 12 amino acids long. Germline V gives CDR1 LNHDA, CDR2 SQIVND (reference sequence). This chain's CDR3 is CASSKVYNEQFF. In DNA form, the CDR3 reads TGTGCCAGTAGTAAGGTATACAATGAGCAGTTCTTC.

A note on this clone: Compared with germline, one end of the junction differs, possibly owing to a read error. The chain combines TRBV7-7 with TRBJ2-3, with TRBD2 matching 9 bases. Germline assignment: CDR1 SSHAT and CDR2 FNYEAQ (reference sequence). This CDR3 region has 15 residues. CDR3 amino acids: CASSRTSAGTDTQYF. CDR3 bases: TGTGCTAGCAGCCGGACTAGCGCAGGCACAGATACGCAGTATTTT.

The rearrangement links TRBV18 to TRBJ2-5; maybe TRBD2 (5 bases). CDR1 and CDR2 (germline): KGHSH, LQKENI. V dropped 2 bases and J dropped 2 bases, with 6 bases sitting between them. The CDR3 sequence is 13 residues long. CDR3 bases: TGTGCCAGCTCACCAAGCGGTCAAGAGACCCAGTACTTC. This translates into CASSPSGQETQYF.

This clone was seen a single time. This chain uses TRBV18 with TRBJ2-7; D is ambiguous. This CDR3 is built from 13 residues. The V end was cut by 8 bases, the J end by 9 bases, with 20 bases between. Germline CDR1 is KGHSH and CDR2 is LQKENI. DNA for the CDR3: TGTGCCAGCACGCGTTTCGGCGCGTATGGGCAGTACTTC. This encodes CASTRFGAYGQYF.

V gene TRBV18 combines with J gene TRBJ2-5; 7 positions match TRBD2. CDR3 length equals 17 residues. In germline, CDR1 is KGHSH, CDR2 LQKENI. V shed 1 base, J shed 0 bases, and the junction held 8 bases outside the gene matches. CDR3 DNA sequence: TGTGCCAGCTCACCACTGTGGGCGGGAGCGAACCAAGAGACCCAGTACTTC. This codes for CASSPLWAGANQETQYF. The full variable domain, rest sourced from reference TRBV18 and TRBJ2-5, is NAGVMQNPRHLVRRRGQEARLRCSPMKGHSHVYWYRQLPEEGLKFMVYLQKENIIDESGMPKERFSAEFPKEGPSILRIQQVVRGDSAAYFCASSPLWAGANQETQYFGPGTRLLVL.

This clone was found a few times. V and J are TRBV11-2 and TRBJ2-5, with 7 bases that match TRBD2. Trimming cost V 5 bases and J 5 bases; bases outside gene matches: 11. This CDR3 has 15 residues. Germline V lookup: CDR1 SGHAT, CDR2 FQNNGV. This CDR3 reads CASSPRAAGVETQYF. The CDR3 DNA is TGTGCCAGCAGCCCCCGGGCCGCGGGAGTGGAGACCCAGTACTTC.

This chain connects TRBV27 to TRBJ1-5; 9 bases match TRBD1. This CDR3 comprises 15 residues. V shed 4 bases and J 2 bases; nucleotides not matched to a gene: 3. From germline, CDR1 is MNHEY and CDR2 SMNVEV (reference sequence). CDR3 bases: TGTGCCAGCAGTTACACAGGGGGCGGCAATCAGCCCCAGCATTTT. Residues: CASSYTGGGNQPQHF.

The V and J genes are TRBV5-5 and TRBJ1-5; D is ambiguous. Germline-derived CDR1 and CDR2 are SGHKS and YYEKEE (reference sequence). The CDR3 contains 15 residues. The V end lost 0 bases, the J end lost 3 bases, and 10 bases lay between the germline ends. CDR3 sequence (DNA): TGTGCCAGCAGCTTGGTCGGGTCAGACAATCAGCCCCAGCATTTT. This codes for CASSLVGSDNQPQHF.

J is TRBJ2-3 and V is TRBV4-2; D is unclear. Trimming took off 0 bases at V and 0 bases at J, with 10 bases between the two ends. The germline gives CDR1 LGHNA, CDR2 YNFKEQ. CDR3 length equals 16 residues. The CDR3: CASSQEWAISTDTQYF. The DNA for the CDR3 is TGTGCCAGCAGCCAAGAGTGGGCTATTAGCACAGATACGCAGTATTTT.

This chain uses TRBV7-2 with TRBJ2-2, with 10 bases lining up with TRBD1. The junction had 9 bases not matched to a gene; V was cut back by 7 bases and J by 1 base. CDR1 and CDR2 (germline): SGHTA, FQGNSA. The length of the CDR3 is 17 residues. The CDR3 bases are TGTGCCAGCACCGCGGGACAGGGGCAACTGAACACCGGGGAGCTGTTTTTT. Translating gives CASTAGQGQLNTGELFF. The whole variable domain, remainder taken from reference TRBV7-2 and TRBJ2-2, is GAGVSQSPSNKVTEKGKDVELRCDPISGHTALYWYRQSLGQGLEFLIYFQGNSAPDKSGLPSDRFSAERTGGSVSTLTIQRTQQEDSAVYLCASTAGQGQLNTGELFFGEGSRLTVL.

The gene calls are TRBV4-2 and TRBJ2-7, with D tentatively TRBD2 (6 bases). The germline gives CDR1 LGHNA, CDR2 YNFKEQ. This CDR3 has 15 amino acids. The V end was cut by 6 bases, the J end by 3 bases, with 18 bases between. This CDR3 reads CASSHPELAVYEQYF. CDR3 coding DNA: TGTGCCAGCAGTCATCCGGAACTAGCTGTCTACGAGCAGTACTTC.

This clone turned up a few times. The chain combines TRBV7-2 with TRBJ2-4, with 7 bases fitting TRBD2. The CDR3 consists of 18 residues. Unmatched junction bases numbered 16, after V lost 5 bases and J lost 3 bases. CDR1 is SGHTA, CDR2 FQGNSA, per germline. The CDR3 bases are TGTGCCAGCAGCCCTTACGGACTAGGTTCGGTCGGCAAAAACATTCAGTACTTC. Translation gives CASSPYGLGSVGKNIQYF. The full variable domain, with the rest looked up from reference TRBV7-2 and TRBJ2-4, is GAGVSQSPSNKVTEKGKDVELRCDPISGHTALYWYRQSLGQGLEFLIYFQGNSAPDKSGLPSDRFSAERTGGSVSTLTIQRTQQEDSAVYLCASSPYGLGSVGKNIQYFGAGTRLSVL.

This chain joins TRBV6-5 and TRBJ2-2; TRBD2 might be the D (5 bases). This CDR3 comprises 13 residues. The V gene's germline CDR1 is MNHEY and CDR2 SVGAGI. The ends were cut back, 5 bases at V and 4 bases at J, with 8 bases in the middle. For the CDR3, the DNA is TGTGCCAGCAGTGTTACTAGCACCGGGGAGCTGTTTTTT. This codes for CASSVTSTGELFF.

The V gene is TRBV19, the J gene TRBJ2-2, with 9 bases lining up with TRBD2. The germline V gene encodes CDR1 LNHDA and CDR2 SQIVND (reference sequence). Trimming at V came to 9 bases and at J to 5 bases, leaving 13 bases not matched to a gene. The CDR3 is made up of 16 amino acids. In nucleotides, the CDR3 is TGTGCCAGCACCTTCGTCGCGGGAGGGCCGACCGGGGAGCTGTTTTTT. Translating gives CASTFVAGGPTGELFF.

The chain carries TRBV7-8 and TRBJ2-7; 13 bases match TRBD2. Looked up from germline, CDR1 is SGHVS and CDR2 is FQNEAQ. The CDR3 is made up of 20 amino acids. The V gene end was trimmed by 4 bases and the J gene end by 4 bases; junction bases not matched to a gene: 19. DNA for the CDR3: TGTGCCAGCAGCTCTGCCCCCGGGACTAGCGGGACCCGGAACCAGTACGAGCAGTACTTC. Its translation is CASSSAPGTSGTRNQYEQYF.

This rearrangement joins TRBV27 to TRBJ2-5; 7 bases fit TRBD1. The CDR3 has 14 residues. V dropped 3 bases and J dropped 2; count of bases not matched to a gene: 3. Germline V gene sequence: CDR1 MNHEY, CDR2 SMNVEV (reference sequence). The CDR3 bases are TGTGCCAGCAGTTTGGACAGGACACAAGAGACCCAGTACTTC. It codes for CASSLDRTQETQYF.

The rearrangement uses TRBV18 and TRBJ2-7, with D perhaps assigned TRBD1 or TRBD2 (5 bases each). CDR1 is KGHSH, CDR2 LQKENI, per germline. V dropped 3 bases and J dropped 6 bases, with 12 bases sitting between them. The CDR3 contains 13 residues. The CDR3 sequence is CASSPGPTLEQYF. The DNA of the CDR3 is TGTGCCAGCTCACCGGGACCGACCCTCGAGCAGTACTTC.

This chain joins TRBV5-4 and TRBJ2-3; 12 bases fit TRBD1. The germline V gene has CDR1 SGHNT and CDR2 YYREEE (reference sequence). J lost 1 base, V lost 4 bases, and 4 bases had no gene match. The CDR3 consists of 16 residues. The CDR3 DNA reads as TGTGCCAGCAGCAAGGGGACAGGGGGCCGCACAGATACGCAGTATTTT. Translation: CASSKGTGGRTDTQYF.

The V and J genes are TRBV4-3 and TRBJ2-1; 12 bases fit TRBD2. Germline V gives CDR1 LGHNA, CDR2 YSLEER. CDR3 length: 18 amino acids. After removal of 4 bases from V and 12 bases from J, the junction contained 19 bases not matched to a gene. The CDR3 spells CASSRAVGGLAGSGGQFF. The CDR3, as DNA: TGCGCCAGCAGCCGAGCTGTCGGTGGACTAGCGGGGTCGGGGGGGCAGTTCTTC.

The chain employs TRBV27 and TRBJ2-7; D is possibly TRBD2 (6 bases). The germline gives CDR1 MNHEY, CDR2 SMNVEV (reference sequence). Trimming took off 2 bases at V and 4 bases at J, with 12 bases between the two ends. The length of the CDR3 is 14 residues. The CDR3 sequence: CASSLGGIGYEQYF. The CDR3 nucleotides read TGTGCCAGCAGTTTAGGCGGGATTGGTTACGAGCAGTACTTC.

This clone was seen a few times. The chain recombines TRBV7-2 with TRBJ2-7; 9 bases align to TRBD1. After removal of 5 bases from V and 2 bases from J, the junction contained 4 bases not matched to a gene. Germline V gives CDR1 SGHTA, CDR2 FQGNSA. The CDR3 extends over 14 amino acids. CDR3 loop: CASSARTGAYEQYF. CDR3 nucleotides: TGTGCCAGCAGCGCACGGACAGGGGCCTACGAGCAGTACTTC.